This entry describes one TCR beta chain. This specimen comes from a study of blood T cell repertoires in COVID-19. About the research overall: Material from acute and convalescent COVID-19 was sourced from the United States, Italy and Spain.

Sequencing used immunoSEQ multiplex PCR; TCRdb keeps in-frame clones, though not all of them. The table records under 95,000 clones, 88% of them present only once. Germline CDR1 reads KGHSH; CDR2 reads LQKENI. J lost 1 base, V lost 6 bases, and 4 bases had no gene match. The CDR3 is 16 residues long. The chain employs TRBV18 and TRBJ2-2; TRBD2 matches 11 bases. This receptor was obtained from a human donor in a cohort sampled during active COVID-19. Source material: peripheral blood. CDR3 residues: CASSPTSGRNTGELFF. In DNA form, the CDR3 reads TGTGCCAGCTCGCCTACTAGCGGGAGGAACACCGGGGAGCTGTTTTTT.